A single sample gave rise to the 10 T cell receptor beta chains below, sequenced in a study of beta chain features in type 1 diabetes. No antigens are known for them. Study-wide results and caveats: People with Type 1 diabetes carried modestly yet significantly shorter TCRB CDR3s in all four CD4+ subsets.

Reverse transcribing all isolated RNA meant expressed TCRB transcripts were sequenced. Using immunoSEQ multiplex PCR, the repertoire was profiled, and TCRdb retains in-frame clones only, with some absent. The table includes around 45,000 clones, roughly 47% detected once. Specimen: stem cell memory CD4+ T cells from blood. The receptors come from a man younger than 40 with type 1 diabetes.

V and J are TRBV2 and TRBJ2-5; a possible D gene is TRBD2 (6 bases). The DNA end lines up better with TRBJ2-7; the J call may be wrong. The CDR3 loop spans 16 amino acids. Germline V CDR1 and CDR2: SNHLY, FYNNEI. In nucleotides, the CDR3 is TGTGCCAGCAGTGAGGGTGCCGGGACGGACTACTACGAGCAGTACTTC. Translation gives CASSEGAGTDYYEQYF.

V usage is TRBV20-1 and J usage is TRBJ2-7; no reliable D call. V lost 2 bases to trimming and J lost 1 base, with 3 bases between them. This CDR3 region has 11 residues. Germline lookup yields CDR1 DFQATT and CDR2 SNEGSKA (reference sequence). As DNA, the CDR3 is TGCAGTGCTAGAACATCCTACGAGCAGTACTTC. Translating gives CSARTSYEQYF.

The chain is built from TRBV28 and TRBJ2-2; 8 bases are shared with TRBD2. The CDR3 contains 13 residues. From germline, CDR1 is MDHEN and CDR2 SYDVKM. Germline trimming cut 6 bases from V and 6 bases from J; bases unmatched to any gene: 3. DNA for the CDR3: TGTGCCAGCAGCCGGGGGGGATCCGGGGAGCTGTTTTTT. It is translated as CASSRGGSGELFF.

J is TRBJ2-7 and V is TRBV5-1; perhaps TRBD1 as D (6 bases). Trimming took 4 bases from V and 3 from J, leaving 14 bases between them. Germline V gene data show CDR1 as SGHRS and CDR2 as YFSETQ. This CDR3 has 14 residues. Written as DNA, the CDR3 is TGCGCCAGCAGCCAGTGGGACAACTTCTACGAGCAGTACTTC. The encoded protein is CASSQWDNFYEQYF.

V is TRBV4-1 and J is TRBJ2-4; possible D gene TRBD1, 6 bases. CDR3 length: 15 residues. V shed 1 base and J shed 1 base, with 8 bases lying between them. The germline gives CDR1 MGHRA, CDR2 YSYEKL. The CDR3 DNA follows: TGCGCCAGCAGCCAAGCAGGGGCGGCCAAAAACATTCAGTACTTC. Translated: CASSQAGAAKNIQYF.

The chain couples TRBV18 to TRBJ2-7, with D tentatively TRBD2 (5 bases). Germline CDR1 reads KGHSH; CDR2 reads LQKENI. The CDR3 extends over 15 amino acids. V was cut by 3 bases and J by 6 bases, with 18 bases left in between. CDR3 DNA: TGTGCCAGCTCACCGCGGGCCGGGGTTCTCTCCGAGCAGTACTTC. Its translation: CASSPRAGVLSEQYF. Full variable domain (missing parts from reference TRBV18 and TRBJ2-7): NAGVMQNPRHLVRRRGQEARLRCSPMKGHSHVYWYRQLPEEGLKFMVYLQKENIIDESGMPKERFSAEFPKEGPSILRIQQVVRGDSAAYFCASSPRAGVLSEQYFGPGTRLTVT.

The DNA for the CDR3 is TGCGCCAGCAGCTTGGCCGGGACTAGCTCCTACGAGCAGTACTTC. This translates into CASSLAGTSSYEQYF. V usage is TRBV5-1 and J usage is TRBJ2-7; 8 nucleotides agree with TRBD2. The V segment lost 0 bases and the J segment 0 bases; nucleotides outside the gene matches: 2. Germline CDR1 SGHRS, CDR2 YFSETQ. This CDR3 is built from 15 residues.

The chain joins TRBV2 to TRBJ2-7, with 11 bases identical to TRBD2. The CDR3 totals 18 residues. With 7 bases clipped from V and 7 bases from J, the junction kept 21 bases outside the gene matches. Germline lookup yields CDR1 SNHLY and CDR2 FYNNEI. The CDR3 DNA reads TGTGCCAGCAAATCCTCTAACCTGCTAGCGGGAGGAATCTTTGAGCAGTACTTC. Protein: CASKSSNLLAGGIFEQYF.

This clone was detected only a few times. The V gene is TRBV6-6, the J gene TRBJ2-3; 14 bases fit TRBD2. V shed 6 bases, J shed 4 bases, and the junction held 6 bases outside the gene matches. The CDR3 extends over 16 amino acids. The germline V gene has CDR1 MNHNY and CDR2 SVGAGI (reference sequence). CDR3 DNA sequence: TGTGCCAGCAGACCGACTAGCGGGAGGGCCCCAGATACGCAGTATTTT. This encodes CASRPTSGRAPDTQYF.

The V and J genes are TRBV10-3 and TRBJ1-5; TRBD1 aligns across 8 bases. Germline-derived CDR1 and CDR2 are ENHRY and SYGVKD. The CDR3 has 14 residues. The V segment lost 5 bases and the J segment 6 bases; nucleotides outside the gene matches: 6. The CDR3 coding sequence is TGTGCCATCAGTCCTCAGGGGGCAGGTCAGCCCCAGCATTTT. Its translation: CAISPQGAGQPQHF.